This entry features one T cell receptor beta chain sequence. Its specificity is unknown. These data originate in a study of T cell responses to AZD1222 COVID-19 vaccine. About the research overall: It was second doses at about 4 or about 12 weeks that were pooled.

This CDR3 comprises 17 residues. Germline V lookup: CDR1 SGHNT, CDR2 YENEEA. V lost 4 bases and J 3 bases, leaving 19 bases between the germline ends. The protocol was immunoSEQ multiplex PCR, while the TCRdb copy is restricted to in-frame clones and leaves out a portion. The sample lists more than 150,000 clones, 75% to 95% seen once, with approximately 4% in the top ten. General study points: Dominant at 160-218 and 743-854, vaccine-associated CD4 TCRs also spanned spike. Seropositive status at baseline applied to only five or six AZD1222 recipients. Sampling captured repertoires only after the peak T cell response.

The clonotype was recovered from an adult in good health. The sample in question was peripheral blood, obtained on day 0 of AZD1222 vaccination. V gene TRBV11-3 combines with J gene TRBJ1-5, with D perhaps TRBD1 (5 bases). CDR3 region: CASSYRRARVDNQPQHF. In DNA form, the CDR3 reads TGTGCCAGCAGCTACCGACGGGCCAGGGTCGACAATCAGCCCCAGCATTTT.